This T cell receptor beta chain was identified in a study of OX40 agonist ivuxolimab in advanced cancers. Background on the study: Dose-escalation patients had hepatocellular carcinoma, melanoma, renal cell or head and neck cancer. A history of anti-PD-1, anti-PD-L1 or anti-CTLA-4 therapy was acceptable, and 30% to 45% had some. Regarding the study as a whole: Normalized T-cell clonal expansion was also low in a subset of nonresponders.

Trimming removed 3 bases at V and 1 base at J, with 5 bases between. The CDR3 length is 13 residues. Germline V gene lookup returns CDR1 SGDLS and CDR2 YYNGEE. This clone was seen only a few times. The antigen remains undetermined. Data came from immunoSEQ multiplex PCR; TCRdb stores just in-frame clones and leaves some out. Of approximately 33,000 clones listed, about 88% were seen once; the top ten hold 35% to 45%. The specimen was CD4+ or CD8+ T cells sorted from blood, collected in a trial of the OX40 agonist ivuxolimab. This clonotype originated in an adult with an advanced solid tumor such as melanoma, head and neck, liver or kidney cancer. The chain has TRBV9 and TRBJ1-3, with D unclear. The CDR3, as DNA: TGTGCCAGCAGCGCCCCTTCTGGAAACACCATATATTTT. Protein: CASSAPSGNTIYF.